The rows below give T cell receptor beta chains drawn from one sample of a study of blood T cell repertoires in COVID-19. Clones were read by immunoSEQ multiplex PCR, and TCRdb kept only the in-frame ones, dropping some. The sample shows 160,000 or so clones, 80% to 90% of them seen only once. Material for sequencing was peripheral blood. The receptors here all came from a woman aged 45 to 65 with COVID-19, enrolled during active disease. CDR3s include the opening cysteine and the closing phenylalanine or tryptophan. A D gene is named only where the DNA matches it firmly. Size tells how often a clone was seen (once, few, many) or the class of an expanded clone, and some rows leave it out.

CDR3aa: CASSEPRQSETQYF; CDR3nt: TGCGCCAGCAGTGAGCCCAGACAGTCAGAGACCCAGTACTTC; j_gene: TRBJ2-5; d_gene: NA; abundance: NA; v_gene: TRBV10-1
CDR3aa: CASSFGQGSYEQYF; CDR3nt: TGTGCCAGCAGTTTTGGACAGGGCTCCTACGAGCAGTACTTC; j_gene: TRBJ2-7; d_gene: TRBD1; abundance: once; v_gene: TRBV27
CDR3aa: CASSPLGQATDTQYF; CDR3nt: TGTGCCAGCAGCCCCCTCGGACAGGCTACAGATACGCAGTATTTT; j_gene: TRBJ2-3; d_gene: TRBD1; abundance: NA; v_gene: TRBV7-9
CDR3aa: CASTHARAGTEAFF; CDR3nt: TGTGCCAGCACCCATGCGAGGGCGGGCACTGAAGCTTTCTTT; j_gene: TRBJ1-1; d_gene: NA; abundance: NA; v_gene: TRBV6-4
CDR3aa: CASSELNTEQYF; CDR3nt: TGTGCCAGCAGTGAACTTAACACCGAGCAGTACTTC; j_gene: TRBJ2-7; d_gene: NA; abundance: NA; v_gene: TRBV2
CDR3aa: CASSLGGPLIGELFF; CDR3nt: TGCGCCAGCAGCTTGGGGGGGCCCCTTATCGGGGAGCTGTTTTTT; j_gene: TRBJ2-2; d_gene: NA; abundance: NA; v_gene: TRBV5-1
CDR3aa: CASRPTSAAGEQYF; CDR3nt: TGTGCCAGTAGACCTACTAGTGCGGCCGGCGAGCAGTACTTC; j_gene: TRBJ2-7; d_gene: NA; abundance: NA; v_gene: TRBV19
CDR3aa: CASRDRIRWRPQHF; CDR3nt: TGTGCCAGTAGGGACAGAATACGGTGGCGGCCCCAGCATTTT; j_gene: TRBJ1-5; d_gene: NA; abundance: NA; v_gene: TRBV19
CDR3aa: CASSTAGAVDTQYF; CDR3nt: TGTGCCAGCAGCACAGCGGGGGCGGTAGATACGCAGTATTTT; j_gene: TRBJ2-3; d_gene: TRBD2; abundance: NA; v_gene: TRBV3-1/TRBV3-2
CDR3aa: CASSQEQGGGTEAFF; CDR3nt: TGCGCCAGCAGCCAAGAACAGGGCGGTGGCACTGAAGCTTTCTTT; j_gene: TRBJ1-1; d_gene: NA; abundance: once; v_gene: TRBV4-3
CDR3aa: CASKDQGSYEQYF; CDR3nt: TGCGCCAGCAAAGACCAGGGCTCCTACGAGCAGTACTTC; j_gene: TRBJ2-7; d_gene: NA; abundance: once; v_gene: TRBV5-1
CDR3aa: CASSEAPTANEKLFF; CDR3nt: TGTGCCAGCAGTGAAGCCCCGACAGCTAATGAAAAACTGTTTTTT; j_gene: TRBJ1-4; d_gene: NA; abundance: NA; v_gene: TRBV2
CDR3aa: CASRGDTVGTDTQYF; CDR3nt: TGTGCCAGCAGAGGGGACACTGTAGGCACAGATACGCAGTATTTT; j_gene: TRBJ2-3; d_gene: NA; abundance: NA; v_gene: TRBV6-5
CDR3aa: CASSDPKGGRTEAFF; CDR3nt: TGCGCCAGCAGTGACCCTAAGGGGGGGCGGACTGAAGCTTTCTTT; j_gene: TRBJ1-1; d_gene: NA; abundance: once; v_gene: TRBV10-1
CDR3aa: CASSQRGQSTDTQYF; CDR3nt: TGTGCCAGCAGCCAAAGGGGACAGAGCACAGATACGCAGTATTTT; j_gene: TRBJ2-3; d_gene: TRBD1; abundance: NA; v_gene: TRBV3-1/TRBV3-2
CDR3aa: CASSPLQAEAFF; CDR3nt: TGTGCCAGCAGCCCTCTTCAGGCTGAAGCTTTCTTT; j_gene: TRBJ1-1; d_gene: NA; abundance: NA; v_gene: TRBV7-8
CDR3aa: CAISQGARGYTF; CDR3nt: TGTGCCATCAGCCAGGGGGCGCGGGGCTACACCTTC; j_gene: TRBJ1-2; d_gene: TRBD1; abundance: NA; v_gene: TRBV10-3
CDR3aa: CAISLAGENEQFF; CDR3nt: TGTGCCATCAGTCTAGCGGGGGAGAATGAGCAGTTCTTC; j_gene: TRBJ2-1; d_gene: TRBD2; abundance: NA; v_gene: TRBV10-3
CDR3aa: CASTRLGNEQFF; CDR3nt: TGTGCCAGCACGAGGCTGGGCAATGAGCAGTTCTTC; j_gene: TRBJ2-1; d_gene: NA; abundance: NA; v_gene: TRBV2
CDR3aa: CASGGGQGYEQFF; CDR3nt: TGTGCCAGCGGAGGGGGACAGGGCTATGAGCAGTTCTTC; j_gene: TRBJ2-1; d_gene: TRBD1; abundance: NA; v_gene: TRBV6-5
CDR3aa: CASRSSGASTDTQYF; CDR3nt: TGTGCCAGCAGAAGTAGCGGGGCTAGCACAGATACGCAGTATTTT; j_gene: TRBJ2-3; d_gene: TRBD2; abundance: NA; v_gene: TRBV28
CDR3aa: CASSQEVFSYNEQFF; CDR3nt: TGTGCCAGCAGCCAGGAGGTGTTTTCCTACAATGAGCAGTTCTTC; j_gene: TRBJ2-1; d_gene: NA; abundance: NA; v_gene: TRBV4-2
CDR3aa: CSVEESGSYEQYF; CDR3nt: TGCAGCGTTGAGGAGAGCGGGTCCTACGAGCAGTACTTC; j_gene: TRBJ2-7; d_gene: NA; abundance: NA; v_gene: TRBV29-1
CDR3aa: CASSQDGRGRNSPLHF; CDR3nt: TGTGCCAGCAGCCAAGATGGCAGGGGCCGTAATTCACCCCTCCACTTT; j_gene: TRBJ1-6; d_gene: NA; abundance: NA; v_gene: TRBV3-1/TRBV3-2
CDR3aa: CASSKPFWDRGPDWEQYF; CDR3nt: TGTGCCAGCAGCAAACCTTTTTGGGACAGGGGGCCCGATTGGGAGCAGTACTTC; j_gene: TRBJ2-7; d_gene: NA; abundance: NA; v_gene: TRBV21-1
CDR3aa: CASSLPGQGDNQPQHF; CDR3nt: TGTGCCAGCAGTTTACCTGGACAGGGTGACAATCAGCCCCAGCATTTT; j_gene: TRBJ1-5; d_gene: TRBD1; abundance: NA; v_gene: TRBV28